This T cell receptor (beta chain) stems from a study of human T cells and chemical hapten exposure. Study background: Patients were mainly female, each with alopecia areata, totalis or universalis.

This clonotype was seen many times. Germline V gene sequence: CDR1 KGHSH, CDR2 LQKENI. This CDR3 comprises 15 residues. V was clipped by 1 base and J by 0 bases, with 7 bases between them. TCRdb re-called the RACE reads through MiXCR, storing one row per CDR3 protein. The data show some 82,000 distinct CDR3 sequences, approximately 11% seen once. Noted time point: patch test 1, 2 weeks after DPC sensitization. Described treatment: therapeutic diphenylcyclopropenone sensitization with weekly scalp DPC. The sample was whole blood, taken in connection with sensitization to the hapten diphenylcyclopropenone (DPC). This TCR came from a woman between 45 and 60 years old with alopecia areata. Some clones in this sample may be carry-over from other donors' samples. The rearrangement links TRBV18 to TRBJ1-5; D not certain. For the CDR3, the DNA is TGTGCCAGCTCACCACAGGATTATAGCAATCAGCCCCAGCATTTT. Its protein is CASSPQDYSNQPQHF. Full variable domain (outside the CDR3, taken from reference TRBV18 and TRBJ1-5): NAGVMQNPRHLVRRRGQEARLRCSPMKGHSHVYWYRQLPEEGLKFMVYLQKENIIDESGMPKERFSAEFPKEGPSILRIQQVVRGDSAAYFCASSPQDYSNQPQHFGDGTRLSIL.